This T cell receptor beta chain was documented in a study of beta chain features in type 1 diabetes. Across the whole study: Sorted cells numbering roughly 100,000,000 were examined across all samples. The study, taken as a whole, reports: In patients and controls equally, PCR might favor templates that are shorter. When Type 1 diabetes patients were examined, their TCRB CDR3s proved moderately but significantly shorter in all four CD4+ subsets. Whether TCRB rearrangement is influenced by HLA type went unresolved here.

Germline CDR1 reads SQVTM; CDR2 reads ANQGSEA. The trim removed 7 bases at V and 6 bases at J, leaving 6 bases unmatched. The CDR3 is made up of 12 amino acids. Expressed TCRB transcripts were sequenced, since all the RNA that had been isolated was reverse transcribed. Generated by immunoSEQ multiplex PCR, the TCRdb table keeps only in-frame clones and is missing some. Found here are 250,000 or so clones, about 30% of them singletons; the top ten hold under 5%. This clone was seen only a few times. The antigen is unknown. The sample comprised central memory CD4+ T cells from blood. The rearrangement joins TRBV29-1 to TRBJ1-5, with TRBD1 identical over 7 bases. The clonotype was recovered from a man aged 30 to 45 in good health. CDR3 region: CSARQGGQPQHF. DNA for the CDR3: TGCAGCGCTAGACAGGGCGGTCAGCCCCAGCATTTT.